These 27 T cell receptor beta chains were sequenced from one sample in a study of blood T cell repertoires in COVID-19. Profiling relied on immunoSEQ multiplex PCR, and the TCRdb table lists in-frame clones only, not all of them. This sample has about 60,000 clones, with around four fifths found just once. The sample comprised peripheral blood. Source of these receptors: a human donor in a cohort sampled during active COVID-19.

In DNA form, the CDR3 reads TGCAGCGGTCTCAGGGAAGGGACCCAGTACTTC. Translated: CSGLREGTQYF. The chain recombines TRBV29-1 with TRBJ2-5, with a weak D call TRBD1 (5 bases). V was shortened by 7 bases and J by 7 bases, with 13 bases between the two germline ends. The CDR3 is 11 amino acids. The V gene's germline CDR1 is SQVTM and CDR2 ANQGSEA.

This chain links TRBV29-1 with TRBJ1-1, with a weak D call TRBD1 (6 bases). From germline, CDR1 is SQVTM and CDR2 ANQGSEA. The CDR3 covers 13 residues. V dropped 6 bases and J dropped 4 bases, with 15 bases sitting between them. The CDR3 loop is CSVLRGGVTEAFF. CDR3 DNA sequence: TGCAGCGTGTTAAGGGGGGGAGTCACTGAAGCTTTCTTT.

The J gene is TRBJ1-1, the V gene TRBV3-1 (or the pseudogene TRBV3-2); 8 positions match TRBD1. The CDR3 covers 14 residues. Trimming took 4 bases from V and 6 from J; bases not matched to a gene: 7. The germline CDR1 and CDR2 sequences are LGHDT and YNNKEL (reference sequence). CDR3 sequence (DNA): TGTGCCAGCAGCCGAGCCAGGGGGCGCGCTGAAGCTTTCTTT. It is translated as CASSRARGRAEAFF.

The chain employs TRBV2 and TRBJ1-2; 12 positions agree with TRBD1. The CDR3 has 12 amino acids. Germline-derived CDR1 and CDR2 are SNHLY and FYNNEI. The V and J ends lost 6 bases and 8 bases, in that order; junction bases with no gene match: 1. CDR3 residues: CASRGTGGGYTF. Here the CDR3 DNA reads TGTGCCAGCAGGGGGACAGGGGGCGGCTACACCTTC.

The chain carries TRBV3-1 (or the pseudogene TRBV3-2) and TRBJ2-1; D not resolved. The CDR3 contains 11 residues. Germline V CDR1 and CDR2: LGHDT, YNNKEL (reference sequence). Trimming cost V 3 bases and J 7 bases, with 4 bases left between them. The DNA of the CDR3 is TGTGCCAGCAGCCAGCGGAATGAGCAGTTCTTC. It is translated as CASSQRNEQFF.

The CDR3 DNA reads TGCAGCGTTGGGACACGGTCTAACTATGGCTACACCTTC. Its protein product is CSVGTRSNYGYTF. V usage is TRBV29-1 and J usage is TRBJ1-2, with TRBD1 as a possible D gene (5 bases). The CDR3 length is 13 residues. CDR1 is SQVTM, CDR2 ANQGSEA, per germline. The ends were cut back, 4 bases at V and 0 bases at J, with 9 bases in the middle.

V is TRBV6-1 and J is TRBJ1-3; TRBD1 matches at 8 bases. In germline, CDR1 is MNHNS, CDR2 SASEGT. V shed 3 bases and J 3 bases; nucleotides not matched to a gene: 7. This CDR3 has 16 residues. CDR3 sequence reads: CASSDRQGNYGNTIYF. For the CDR3, the DNA is TGTGCCAGCAGTGACCGACAGGGGAATTATGGAAACACCATATATTTT.

V gene TRBV4-1 combines with J gene TRBJ2-4; 7 nucleotides line up with TRBD1. Germline V gene data show CDR1 as MGHRA and CDR2 as YSYEKL. This CDR3 contains 17 residues. The V gene end was trimmed by 5 bases and the J gene end by 1 base; junction bases not matched to a gene: 11. The CDR3 DNA reads as TGCGCCAGCAGCTCTACGACAGGGTCGAGGGCCAAAAACATTCAGTACTTC. Amino acid sequence: CASSSTTGSRAKNIQYF.

The CDR3 DNA is TGTGCCAGCAGGCCGACAGAGAACACTGAAGCTTTCTTT. Translated, it gives CASRPTENTEAFF. V is TRBV12-3 or TRBV12-4 and J is TRBJ1-1, with a possible D match to TRBD1 (5 bases). The CDR3 totals 13 residues. V gave up 6 bases and J gave up 1 base, with 9 bases separating them.

The gene calls are TRBV4-2 and TRBJ1-1; D unclear. Germline V gene sequence: CDR1 LGHNA, CDR2 YNFKEQ. V was cut by 0 bases and J by 2 bases, with 10 bases left in between. The CDR3 sequence is 15 residues long. CDR3 region: CASSQELRGNTEAFF. CDR3 bases: TGTGCCAGCAGCCAAGAATTAAGAGGAAACACTGAAGCTTTCTTT.

The chain employs TRBV11-2 and TRBJ2-2; 8 nucleotides line up with TRBD2. This CDR3 comprises 15 residues. In germline, CDR1 is SGHAT, CDR2 FQNNGV. V was pared by 4 bases and J by 7 bases, with 8 bases of the junction left unmatched. The CDR3 loop reads CASSYAGGGNGELFF. The CDR3 DNA reads TGTGCCAGCAGCTATGCGGGGGGCGGGAACGGGGAGCTGTTTTTT.

The rearrangement uses TRBV30 and TRBJ1-1, with D possibly matching TRBD1 (5 bases). Deletions cut 5 bases from V and 2 bases from J, with 9 bases between. Germline values: CDR1 GTSNPN, CDR2 SVGIG (reference sequence). The CDR3 has 12 residues. The DNA of the CDR3 is TGTGCCTGGGGTACAGGCAACACTGAAGCTTTCTTT. The encoded protein is CAWGTGNTEAFF.

There are a few counts of this clone. The chain combines TRBV15 with TRBJ1-4, with D unclear. The CDR3 runs 12 residues. V was pared by 5 bases and J by 5 bases, with 6 bases between. CDR1 LNHNV and CDR2 YYDKDF come from the germline V gene (reference sequence). The CDR3 is CATSLSNEKLFF. The CDR3 DNA is TGTGCCACCAGCCTTTCCAATGAAAAACTGTTTTTT. Full variable domain (rest looked up from reference TRBV15 and TRBJ1-4): DAMVIQNPRYQVTQFGKPVTLSCSQTLNHNVMYWYQQKSSQAPKLLFHYYDKDFNNEADTPDNFQSRRPNTSFCFLDIRSPGLGDTAMYLCATSLSNEKLFFGSGTQLSVL.

The genes are TRBV4-2 and TRBJ1-4; TRBD1 matches at 9 bases. V dropped 3 bases and J dropped 8; count of bases not matched to a gene: 7. Germline V CDR1 and CDR2: LGHNA, YNFKEQ. The CDR3 has 15 amino acids. This chain's CDR3 is CASSQRQGEEEKLFF. The CDR3 DNA is TGTGCCAGCAGCCAGAGACAGGGGGAGGAGGAAAAACTGTTTTTT.

V and J are TRBV7-3 and TRBJ2-7, with 7 bases lining up with TRBD1. The germline V gene has CDR1 SGHTA and CDR2 FQGTGA. CDR3 length: 18 residues. With V trimmed by 1 base and J by 2 bases, 14 bases remained unmatched. The CDR3 sequence: CASSLILTTGSRTYEQYF. The CDR3 nucleotides are TGTGCCAGCAGCTTAATACTCACGACAGGGTCTAGGACCTACGAGCAGTACTTC.

This chain links TRBV6-2 or TRBV6-3 with TRBJ2-2, with TRBD1 matching over 7 bases. CDR3 size: 15 residues. Germline loops: CDR1 MNHEY, CDR2 SVGEGT. Germline trimming cut 6 bases from V and 9 bases from J; bases unmatched to any gene: 13. CDR3 in DNA: TGTGCCAGCAGCCGAGAAGGGACAGCCGCCCGGGAGCTGTTTTTT. Amino acids: CASSREGTAARELFF.

This clone showed up just once. This chain uses TRBV9 with TRBJ2-3; D perhaps matches TRBD2 (6 bases). The CDR3 extends over 15 amino acids. Germline values: CDR1 SGDLS, CDR2 YYNGEE. The ends were cut back, 3 bases at V and 0 bases at J, with 11 bases in the middle. This CDR3 is CASSEDGTSTDTQYF. CDR3 sequence (DNA): TGTGCCAGCAGCGAGGACGGGACTAGCACAGATACGCAGTATTTT.

The J gene is TRBJ2-5, the V gene TRBV4-1; 11 bases align to TRBD2. This CDR3 has 16 residues. Unmatched junction bases numbered 2, after V lost 1 base and J lost 1 base. Germline assignment: CDR1 MGHRA and CDR2 YSYEKL. The CDR3 region is CASSQGLAGPQETQYF. CDR3 bases: TGCGCCAGCAGCCAAGGACTAGCGGGGCCCCAAGAGACCCAGTACTTC.

The rearrangement joins TRBV6-1 to TRBJ2-3; a possible D gene is TRBD2 (6 bases). The ends were cut back, 1 base at V and 1 base at J, with 6 bases in the middle. Germline CDR1 MNHNS, CDR2 SASEGT. The CDR3 consists of 14 residues. The CDR3 is CASSEGGGTDTQYF. CDR3 nucleotide sequence: TGTGCCAGCAGTGAAGGGGGGGGCACAGATACGCAGTATTTT.

Only one count was recorded for this clone. CDR3 protein: CASSFPQNYGYTF. The CDR3 DNA is TGTGCCAGCAGCTTTCCGCAGAACTATGGCTACACCTTC. The genes are TRBV7-9 and TRBJ1-2; D gene ambiguous. The CDR3 is made up of 13 amino acids. V was trimmed by 3 bases and J by 2 bases, leaving 7 bases between them. CDR1 is SEHNR, CDR2 FQNEAQ, per germline (reference sequence). The whole variable domain, filled in from reference TRBV7-9 and TRBJ1-2, reads DTGVSQNPRHKITKRGQNVTFRCDPISEHNRLYWYRQTLGQGPEFLTYFQNEAQLEKSRLLSDRFSAERPKGSFSTLEIQRTEQGDSAMYLCASSFPQNYGYTFGSGTRLTVV.

This clone has only a few counts. The chain combines TRBV7-2 with TRBJ1-3; TRBD1 aligns across 10 bases. The ends lost 2 bases at V and 4 bases at J; junction bases unmatched: 2. The CDR3 extends over 15 amino acids. Per the germline V gene, CDR1 is SGHTA and CDR2 is FQGNSA. CDR3 residues: CASSLSGQGGNTIYF. CDR3 DNA: TGTGCCAGCAGCTTATCGGGACAGGGGGGAAACACCATATATTTT.

The genes are TRBV7-3 and TRBJ1-1, with D possibly being TRBD1 (5 bases). The CDR3 runs to 14 residues. Germline V gene lookup returns CDR1 SGHTA and CDR2 FQGTGA. Trimming left V 6 bases short and J 2 bases short, with 13 bases between. The DNA for the CDR3 is TGTGCCAGCAGATTGGGGGGGTTTAACACTGAAGCTTTCTTT. Protein: CASRLGGFNTEAFF.

The V and J genes are TRBV4-1 and TRBJ2-1, with 13 bases aligning to TRBD2. The germline CDR1 and CDR2 sequences are MGHRA and YSYEKL. The CDR3 consists of 16 residues. V lost 4 bases, J lost 9 bases, and 9 bases stayed unmatched. CDR3 in DNA: TGCGCCAGCAGCCGCCACACTAGCGGGGGGGCCGTTGAGCAGTTCTTC. Amino acid sequence: CASSRHTSGGAVEQFF.

Only one count was recorded for this clone. This chain uses TRBV29-1 with TRBJ1-5; 9 bases are shared with TRBD1. Trimming removed 6 bases from V and 0 bases from J; junction bases left unmatched: 3. The CDR3 contains 14 residues. Germline V CDR1 and CDR2: SQVTM, ANQGSEA. CDR3 in DNA: TGCAGCGTCGGGACAGGGAATAGCAATCAGCCCCAGCATTTT. It yields the protein CSVGTGNSNQPQHF.

The chain recombines TRBV5-1 with TRBJ1-2; weak D call: TRBD1 (5 bases). CDR1 is SGHRS and CDR2 is YFSETQ in the germline V gene. Trimming left V 4 bases short and J 5 bases short, with 9 bases between. There are 12 residues in the CDR3. The CDR3 reads CASSPQGYGYTF. The CDR3 region has the DNA TGCGCCAGCAGCCCCCAGGGTTATGGCTACACCTTC. Drawing the rest from reference TRBV5-1 and TRBJ1-2, the complete variable domain is KAGVTQTPRYLIKTRGQQVTLSCSPISGHRSVSWYQQTPGQGLQFLFEYFSETQRNKGNFPGRFSGRQFSNSRSEMNVSTLELGDSALYLCASSPQGYGYTFGSGTRLTVV.

The chain combines TRBV18 with TRBJ1-1; TRBD1 matches at 7 bases. This CDR3 has 14 residues. Germline CDR1 KGHSH, CDR2 LQKENI. V lost 5 bases to trimming and J lost 5 bases; unmatched junction nucleotides: 8. CDR3 protein: CASSSLGRGTEAFF. In nucleotides, the CDR3 is TGTGCCAGCTCATCGTTGGGCAGGGGGACTGAAGCTTTCTTT.

The chain uses TRBV5-4 and TRBJ1-2; 7 nucleotides agree with TRBD1. Trimming cost V 2 bases and J 3 bases; bases outside gene matches: 1. The CDR3 covers 13 residues. The germline V gene has CDR1 SGHNT and CDR2 YYREEE (reference sequence). CDR3 nucleotide sequence: TGTGCCAGCAGCTTCGACAGGGACTATGGCTACACCTTC. Its translation is CASSFDRDYGYTF.